The source of this T cell receptor beta chain is a study of cytomegalovirus exposure and HLA in healthy donors. About the research overall: There were 100 million to 130 million unique TCR beta sequences, drawn from 200 million or so T cells, in an earlier analysis. In an early release, HLA-typed donors contributed 80 million to 95 million unique TCR sequences.

General study results and limits: Reportedly, diagnosis of cytomegalovirus status by the classifier showed high specificity and sensitivity. Prediction of most subjects' HLA-A and HLA-B alleles by TCR beta sequences was reportedly accurate.

The PCR used 60 Vbeta and 13 Jbeta primers. The assay was immunoSEQ multiplex PCR, and TCRdb's table has in-frame clones only and misses some. This sample has about 160,000 clones; roughly 80% occur once, and the top ten carry roughly 7.5%. Concerning this clone: Antigen unknown.

Germline V CDR1 and CDR2: GTSNPN, SVGIG (reference sequence). The CDR3 length is 15 residues. The V and J ends lost 0 bases and 0 bases respectively, with 9 bases between them. The TCR comes from a woman aged 30 to 39 in good health and CMV-seropositive. The sequencing input was PBMCs. The chain links TRBV30 to TRBJ1-3; D call uncertain. CDR3 DNA: TGTGCCTGGAGTGTGTCGGGGTTCTCTGGAAACACCATATATTTT. Residues: CAWSVSGFSGNTIYF.